The 15 T cell receptor beta chains given below trace back to one sample, sequenced in a study of long-term antiretroviral therapy in people with HIV. Assay version v3.0 of immunoSEQ was used, and it was run at survey level. Using immunoSEQ multiplex PCR, the repertoire was profiled, and TCRdb retains in-frame clones only, with some absent. The repertoire consists of about 18,000 clones, with about 78% occurring once and the leading ten covering around 13%. The sequencing here drew on unsorted PBMCs, taken 0.3 years after starting antiretroviral therapy. The receptor source for this set is a woman aged 45-65 years with HIV.

Here the CDR3 DNA reads TGTGCCAGCAGTGAGTCAGATTATACTACGAATGAAAAACTGTTTTTT. This sequence encodes CASSESDYTTNEKLFF. The gene calls are TRBV25-1 and TRBJ1-4; D remains unclear. The CDR3 is 16 amino acids. Germline loops: CDR1 MGHDK, CDR2 SYGVNS. Trimming removed 3 bases at V and 5 bases at J, with 16 bases between.

This chain joins TRBV19 and TRBJ1-6; 8 bases are a match to TRBD1. The CDR3 loop spans 14 amino acids. Looked up from germline, CDR1 is LNHDA and CDR2 is SQIVND (reference sequence). V was pared by 6 bases and J by 12 bases, with 10 bases of the junction left unmatched. The CDR3 here is CASRTGTGDRPLHF. Here the CDR3 DNA reads TGTGCCAGTAGGACCGGGACAGGAGATAGACCCCTCCACTTT.

The chain is built from TRBV7-9 and TRBJ1-4, with D possibly matching TRBD1 (5 bases). CDR1 is SEHNR and CDR2 is FQNEAQ in the germline V gene (reference sequence). Trimming took off 4 bases at V and 3 bases at J, with 15 bases between the two ends. The CDR3 has 16 residues. The CDR3 loop reads CASSSAGSRANEKLFF. The CDR3 DNA reads TGTGCCAGCAGCTCAGCAGGGAGTCGGGCTAATGAAAAACTGTTTTTT.

This chain connects TRBV7-2 to TRBJ1-1; TRBD1 aligns across 10 bases. Germline V lookup: CDR1 SGHTA, CDR2 FQGNSA. This CDR3 region has 14 residues. The ends lost 5 bases at V and 5 bases at J; junction bases unmatched: 5. CDR3 amino acids: CASSPDRGLTEAFF. CDR3 in DNA: TGTGCCAGCAGCCCCGACAGGGGGCTGACTGAAGCTTTCTTT.

This clone was found once. The chain employs TRBV30 and TRBJ1-6; possible D gene TRBD1, 6 bases. Trimming took 0 bases from V and 8 from J, leaving 14 bases between them. Germline CDR1 and CDR2: GTSNPN and SVGIG (reference sequence). The CDR3 contains 15 residues. The CDR3: CAWSVHRVGDSPLHF. The CDR3 DNA follows: TGTGCCTGGAGTGTACACAGGGTGGGTGATTCACCCCTCCACTTT.

The chain employs TRBV5-6 and TRBJ2-5; possible D gene TRBD1, 5 bases. Trimming removed 0 bases at V and 5 bases at J, with 11 bases between. Germline V gene data show CDR1 as SGHDT and CDR2 as YYEEEE. The CDR3 has 14 residues. The CDR3 nucleotides read TGTGCCAGCAGCTTGGAGGGCAGGGTGGAGACCCAGTACTTC. Protein sequence: CASSLEGRVETQYF.

The chain links TRBV27 to TRBJ1-5; possible D gene TRBD1, 5 bases. Germline V CDR1 and CDR2: MNHEY, SMNVEV (reference sequence). The CDR3 spans 14 residues. Deletions cut 3 bases from V and 4 bases from J, with 10 bases between. CDR3 coding DNA: TGTGCCAGCAGTTTTTTCCAGGGAAATCAGCCCCAGCATTTT. Translated: CASSFFQGNQPQHF.

The chain links TRBV7-9 to TRBJ1-1; tentative D call: TRBD1 (6 bases). V lost 2 bases and J lost 5, with 18 bases in between. The length of the CDR3 is 16 residues. Germline V gene sequence: CDR1 SEHNR, CDR2 FQNEAQ (reference sequence). CDR3 in DNA: TGTGCCAGCAGCTTATCGACAGGTGGGGTTGGGACTGAAGCTTTCTTT. Protein product: CASSLSTGGVGTEAFF.

V is TRBV7-9 and J is TRBJ2-3; D perhaps matches TRBD1 (5 bases). Looked up from germline, CDR1 is SEHNR and CDR2 is FQNEAQ (reference sequence). V lost 11 bases and J 4 bases, leaving 16 bases between the germline ends. CDR3 length: 13 residues. The CDR3, as DNA: TGTGCCGCTCAGGGCTTCATTTCAGATACGCAGTATTTT. This translates into CAAQGFISDTQYF.

The rearrangement links TRBV7-3 to TRBJ2-2; 15 bases are a match to TRBD2. The CDR3 totals 16 residues. The germline V gene has CDR1 SGHTA and CDR2 FQGTGA. J gave up 6 bases and V 4 bases, and 3 bases lay outside the gene matches. The CDR3 DNA is TGTGCCAGCAGCTGGGGACTAGCGGGGGGTTCCGGGGAGCTGTTTTTT. This encodes CASSWGLAGGSGELFF.

V gene TRBV4-2 combines with J gene TRBJ2-7; 8 bases line up with TRBD2. V shed 2 bases, J shed 6 bases, and the junction held 6 bases outside the gene matches. There are 14 residues in the CDR3. In germline, CDR1 is LGHNA, CDR2 YNFKEQ. The DNA of the CDR3 is TGTGCCAGCAGCCAACCGGGGACTAGGGGCGAGCAGTACTTC. Translation: CASSQPGTRGEQYF.

The rearrangement joins TRBV7-3 to TRBJ1-1; D perhaps matches TRBD1 (5 bases). There are 14 residues in the CDR3. V lost 3 bases, J lost 1 base, and 9 bases lay in between. CDR1 SGHTA and CDR2 FQGTGA come from the germline V gene. The CDR3 here is CASSLERGNTEAFF. The CDR3, as DNA: TGTGCCAGCAGCTTGGAGAGGGGGAACACTGAAGCTTTCTTT.

The rearrangement links TRBV2 to TRBJ2-3, with TRBD2 matching 12 bases. After removal of 4 bases from V and 4 bases from J, the junction contained 3 bases not matched to a gene. Per germline, CDR1 SNHLY and CDR2 FYNNEI. This CDR3 contains 15 residues. The CDR3 DNA is TGTGCCAGCAGTGGGACTAGCGGGGTAGCAGATACGCAGTATTTT. Translating it yields CASSGTSGVADTQYF.

The gene calls are TRBV7-8 and TRBJ2-2, with no clear D. The CDR3 is 18 amino acids. The germline V and J ends were trimmed by 2 bases and 0 bases, with 16 bases remaining between them. The germline V gene encodes CDR1 SGHVS and CDR2 FQNEAQ. The CDR3 sequence is CASSLSGSTATNTGELFF. The CDR3 DNA reads as TGTGCCAGCAGCTTATCGGGCAGCACTGCTACGAACACCGGGGAGCTGTTTTTT. The complete variable domain, with remaining parts taken from reference TRBV7-8 and TRBJ2-2, reads GAGVSQSPRYKVAKRGQDVALRCDPISGHVSLFWYQQALGQGPEFLTYFQNEAQLDKSGLPSDRFFAERPEGSVSTLKIQRTQQEDSAVYLCASSLSGSTATNTGELFFGEGSRLTVL.

In this sample, this clone turned up once. The chain uses TRBV29-1 and TRBJ1-1; the match to TRBD1 covers 7 bases. Germline V gene sequence: CDR1 SQVTM, CDR2 ANQGSEA. The V and J ends lost 7 bases and 3 bases, in that order; junction bases with no gene match: 5. This CDR3 is 12 amino acids long. The CDR3 sequence is CSGRDSYTEAFF. The CDR3 coding sequence is TGCAGCGGACGGGACAGTTACACTGAAGCTTTCTTT.